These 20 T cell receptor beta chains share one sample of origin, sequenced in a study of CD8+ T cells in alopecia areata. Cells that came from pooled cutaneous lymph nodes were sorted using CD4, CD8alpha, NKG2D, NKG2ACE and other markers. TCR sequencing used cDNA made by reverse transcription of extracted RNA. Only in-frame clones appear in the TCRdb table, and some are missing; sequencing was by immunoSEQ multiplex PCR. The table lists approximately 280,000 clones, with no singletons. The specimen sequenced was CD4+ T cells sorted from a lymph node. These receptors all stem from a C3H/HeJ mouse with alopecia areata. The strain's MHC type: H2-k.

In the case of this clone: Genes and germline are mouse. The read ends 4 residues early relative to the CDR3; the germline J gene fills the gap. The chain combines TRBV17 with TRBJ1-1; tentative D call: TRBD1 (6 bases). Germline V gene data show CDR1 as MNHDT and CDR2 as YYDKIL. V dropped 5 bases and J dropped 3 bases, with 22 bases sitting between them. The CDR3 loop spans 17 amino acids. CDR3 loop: CASSSPPRGKRDTEVFF. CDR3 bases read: TGTGCTAGCAGTTCCCCCCCCAGGGGAAAGAGGGACACA.

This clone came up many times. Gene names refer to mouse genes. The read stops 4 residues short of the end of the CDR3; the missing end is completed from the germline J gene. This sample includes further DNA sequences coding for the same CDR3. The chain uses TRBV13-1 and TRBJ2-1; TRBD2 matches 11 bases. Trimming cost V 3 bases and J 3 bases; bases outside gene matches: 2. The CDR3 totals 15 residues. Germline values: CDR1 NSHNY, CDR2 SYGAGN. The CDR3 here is CASSGTGGSYAEQFF. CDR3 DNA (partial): TGTGCCAGCAGTGGGACTGGGGGGTCCTATGCT.

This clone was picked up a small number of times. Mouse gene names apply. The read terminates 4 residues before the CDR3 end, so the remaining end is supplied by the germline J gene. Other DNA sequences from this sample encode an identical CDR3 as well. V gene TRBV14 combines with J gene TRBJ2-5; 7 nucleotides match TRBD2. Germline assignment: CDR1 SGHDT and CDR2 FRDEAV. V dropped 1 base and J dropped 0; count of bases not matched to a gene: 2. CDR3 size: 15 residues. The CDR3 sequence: CASSFGGGNQDTQYF. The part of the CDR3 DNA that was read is TGTGCCAGCAGTTTCGGGGGGGGTAACCAAGAC.

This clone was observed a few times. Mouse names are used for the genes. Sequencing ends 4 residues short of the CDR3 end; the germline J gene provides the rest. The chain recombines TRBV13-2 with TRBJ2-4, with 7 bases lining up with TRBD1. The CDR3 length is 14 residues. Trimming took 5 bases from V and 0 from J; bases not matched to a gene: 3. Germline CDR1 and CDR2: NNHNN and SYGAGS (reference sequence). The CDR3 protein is CASGIRGSQNTLYF. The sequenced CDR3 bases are TGTGCCAGCGGAATCAGGGGGAGTCAAAAC.

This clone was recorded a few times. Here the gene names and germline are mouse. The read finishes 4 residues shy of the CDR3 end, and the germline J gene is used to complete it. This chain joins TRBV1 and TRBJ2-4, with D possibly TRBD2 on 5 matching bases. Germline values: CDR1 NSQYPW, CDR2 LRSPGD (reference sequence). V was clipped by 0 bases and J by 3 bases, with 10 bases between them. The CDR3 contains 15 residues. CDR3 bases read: TGCACCTGCAGTGCAGATGTGGGGAGCCAAAAC. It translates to CTCSADVGSQN. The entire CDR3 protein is CTCSADVGSQNTLYF.

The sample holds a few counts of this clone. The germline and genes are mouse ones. The CDR3 protein is CASSDPGGALDEQYF. The covered CDR3 bases are TGTGCCAGCAGTGATCCGGGGGGGGCGCTCGAT. This chain connects TRBV13-1 to TRBJ2-7, with TRBD2 matching 8 bases. The read ends 4 residues early relative to the CDR3; the germline J gene fills the gap. The germline gives CDR1 NSHNY, CDR2 SYGAGN. The CDR3 spans 15 residues.

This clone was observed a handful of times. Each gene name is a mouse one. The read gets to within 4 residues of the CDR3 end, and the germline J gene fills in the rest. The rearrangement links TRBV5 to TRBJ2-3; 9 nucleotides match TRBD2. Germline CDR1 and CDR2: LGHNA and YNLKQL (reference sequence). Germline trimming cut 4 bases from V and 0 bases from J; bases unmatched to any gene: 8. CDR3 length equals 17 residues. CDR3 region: CASSRPGGGTSAETLYF. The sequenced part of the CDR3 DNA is TGTGCCAGCAGCCGCCCTGGGGGGGGGACTAGTGCAGAA.

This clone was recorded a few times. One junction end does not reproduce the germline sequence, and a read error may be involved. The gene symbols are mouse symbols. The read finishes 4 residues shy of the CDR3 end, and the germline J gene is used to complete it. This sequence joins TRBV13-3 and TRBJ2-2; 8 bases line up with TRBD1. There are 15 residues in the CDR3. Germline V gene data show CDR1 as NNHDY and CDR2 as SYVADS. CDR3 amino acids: CANSPDRGNTGQLYF. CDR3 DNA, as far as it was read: TGTGCCAACAGTCCTGACAGGGGAAACACCGGG.

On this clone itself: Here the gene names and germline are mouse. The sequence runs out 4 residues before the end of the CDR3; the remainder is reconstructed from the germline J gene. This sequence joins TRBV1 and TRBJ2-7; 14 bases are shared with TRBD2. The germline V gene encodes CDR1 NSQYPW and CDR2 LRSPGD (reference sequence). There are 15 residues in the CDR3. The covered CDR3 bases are TGCACCTGCAGTGCGCGGGACTGGGGGGGCGAT. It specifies CTCSARDWGGD. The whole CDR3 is CTCSARDWGGDEQYF. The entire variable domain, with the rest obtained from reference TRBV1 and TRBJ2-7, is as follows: VTLLEQNPRWRLVPRGQAVNLRCILKNSQYPWMSWYQQDLQKQLQWLFTLRSPGDKEVKSLPGADYLATRVTDTELRLQVANMSQGRTLYCTCSARDWGGDEQYFGPGTRLTVL.

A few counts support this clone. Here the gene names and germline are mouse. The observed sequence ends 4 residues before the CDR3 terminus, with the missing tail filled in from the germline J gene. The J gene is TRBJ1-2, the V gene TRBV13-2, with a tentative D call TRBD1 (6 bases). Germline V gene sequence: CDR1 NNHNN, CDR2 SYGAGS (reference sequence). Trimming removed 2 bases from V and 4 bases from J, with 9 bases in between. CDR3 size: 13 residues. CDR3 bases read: TGTGCCAGCGGTGAAACAGGGATCTCC. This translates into CASGETGIS. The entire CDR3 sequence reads CASGETGISDYTF.

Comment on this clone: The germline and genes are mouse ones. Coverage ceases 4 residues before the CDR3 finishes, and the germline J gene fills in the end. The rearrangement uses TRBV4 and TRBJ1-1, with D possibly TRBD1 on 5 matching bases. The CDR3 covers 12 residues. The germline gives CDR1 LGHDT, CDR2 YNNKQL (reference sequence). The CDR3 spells CASSFQGEEVFF. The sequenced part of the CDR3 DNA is TGTGCCAGCAGCTTCCAGGGCGAA.

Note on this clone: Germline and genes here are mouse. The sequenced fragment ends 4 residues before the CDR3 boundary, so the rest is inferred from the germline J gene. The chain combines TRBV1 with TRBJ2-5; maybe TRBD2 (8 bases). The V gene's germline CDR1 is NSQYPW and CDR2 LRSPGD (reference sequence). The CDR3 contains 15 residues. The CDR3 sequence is CTCSAAGGAPDTQYF. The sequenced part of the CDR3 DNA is TGCACCTGCAGTGCAGCAGGGGGGGCGCCCGAC. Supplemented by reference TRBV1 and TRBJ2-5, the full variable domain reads VTLLEQNPRWRLVPRGQAVNLRCILKNSQYPWMSWYQQDLQKQLQWLFTLRSPGDKEVKSLPGADYLATRVTDTELRLQVANMSQGRTLYCTCSAAGGAPDTQYFGPGTRLLVL.

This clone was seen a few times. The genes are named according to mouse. The sequenced CDR3 bases are TGTGCCAGCAGTGATGAGGGGGCGCGCGCAGAA. Translated, it gives CASSDEGARAE. The CDR3 in its entirety is CASSDEGARAETLYF. This chain joins TRBV13-1 and TRBJ2-3; maybe TRBD1 (7 bases). Sequencing ends 4 residues short of the CDR3 end; the germline J gene provides the rest. The CDR3 covers 15 residues. The V end lost 0 bases, the J end lost 3 bases, and 11 bases lay between the germline ends. CDR1 and CDR2 (germline): NSHNY, SYGAGN.

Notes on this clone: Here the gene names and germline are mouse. The CDR3 region is CASSQDGGRGTETLYF. CDR3 DNA (partial): TGTGCCAGCAGCCAAGACGGGGGGCGTGGGACAGAA. The chain recombines TRBV5 with TRBJ2-3; TRBD2 is a possible D gene (7 bases). The CDR3 goes on 4 residues after the read ends, and that part is filled in from the germline J gene. In germline, CDR1 is LGHNA, CDR2 YNLKQL (reference sequence). This CDR3 has 16 amino acids. Deletions cut 0 bases from V and 4 bases from J, with 14 bases between.

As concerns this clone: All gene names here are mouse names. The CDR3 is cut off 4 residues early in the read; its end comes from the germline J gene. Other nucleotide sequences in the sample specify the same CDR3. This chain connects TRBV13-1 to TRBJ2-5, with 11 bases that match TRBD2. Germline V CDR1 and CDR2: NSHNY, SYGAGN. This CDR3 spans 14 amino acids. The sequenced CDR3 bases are TGTGCCAGCAGTCGGACTGGGGGGCTAGAC. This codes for CASSRTGGLD. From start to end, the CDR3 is CASSRTGGLDTQYF.

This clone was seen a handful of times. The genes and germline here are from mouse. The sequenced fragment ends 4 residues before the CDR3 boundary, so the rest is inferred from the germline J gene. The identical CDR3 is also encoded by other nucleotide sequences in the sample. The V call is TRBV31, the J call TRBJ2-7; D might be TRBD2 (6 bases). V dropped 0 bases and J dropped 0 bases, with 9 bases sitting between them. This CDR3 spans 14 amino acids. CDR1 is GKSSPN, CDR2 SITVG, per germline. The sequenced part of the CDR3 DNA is TGTGCCTGGAGTCTATGGGGGAGCTCCTAT. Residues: CAWSLWGSSY. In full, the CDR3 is CAWSLWGSSYEQYF.

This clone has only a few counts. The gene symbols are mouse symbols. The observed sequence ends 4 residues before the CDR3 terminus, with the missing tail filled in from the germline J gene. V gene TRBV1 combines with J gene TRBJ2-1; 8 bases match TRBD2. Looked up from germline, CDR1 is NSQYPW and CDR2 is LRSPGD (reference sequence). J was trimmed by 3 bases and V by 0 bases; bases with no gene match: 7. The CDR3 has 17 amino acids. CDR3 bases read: TGCACCTGCAGTGCAGATCTGGGGGGATCTACCTATGCT. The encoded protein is CTCSADLGGSTYA. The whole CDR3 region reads CTCSADLGGSTYAEQFF.

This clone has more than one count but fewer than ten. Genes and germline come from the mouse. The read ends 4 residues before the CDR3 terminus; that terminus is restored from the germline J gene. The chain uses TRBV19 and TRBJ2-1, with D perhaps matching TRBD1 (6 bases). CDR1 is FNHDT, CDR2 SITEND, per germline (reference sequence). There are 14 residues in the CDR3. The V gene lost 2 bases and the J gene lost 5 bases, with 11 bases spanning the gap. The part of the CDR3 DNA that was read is TGTGCCAGCAGTATCTACAGGGTGGATGCT. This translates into CASSIYRVDA. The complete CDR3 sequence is CASSIYRVDAEQFF.

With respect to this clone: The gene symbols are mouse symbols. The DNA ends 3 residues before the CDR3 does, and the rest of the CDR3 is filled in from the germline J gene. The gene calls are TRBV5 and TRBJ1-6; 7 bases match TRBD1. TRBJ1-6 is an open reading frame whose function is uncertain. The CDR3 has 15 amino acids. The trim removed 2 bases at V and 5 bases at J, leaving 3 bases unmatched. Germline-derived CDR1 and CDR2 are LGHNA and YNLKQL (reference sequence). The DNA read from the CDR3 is TGTGCCAGCAGCCAACAGGGGGAAAATAATTCGCCC. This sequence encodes CASSQQGENNSP. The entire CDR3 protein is CASSQQGENNSPLYF.

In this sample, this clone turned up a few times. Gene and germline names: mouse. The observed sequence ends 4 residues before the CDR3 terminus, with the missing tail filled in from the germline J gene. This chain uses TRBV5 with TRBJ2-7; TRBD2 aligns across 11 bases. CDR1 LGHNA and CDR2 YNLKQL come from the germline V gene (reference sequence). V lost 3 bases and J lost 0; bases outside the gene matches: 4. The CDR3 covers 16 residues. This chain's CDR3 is CASSHRDWGSSYEQYF. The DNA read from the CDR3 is TGTGCCAGCAGCCACCGGGACTGGGGGAGCTCCTAT.